A single count supports the clone carrying this T cell receptor (beta chain). Antigen: not known. Expressed TCRB transcripts were sequenced because the isolated RNA had all been reverse transcribed beforehand. Produced via immunoSEQ multiplex PCR; TCRdb's table is partial and in-frame only. The top ten clones hold about 0.01% of a sample with under 400,000 clones, 10% to 15% of them seen once. This entry belongs to a study of beta chain features in type 1 diabetes. Study observations and caveats: For Type 1 diabetes patients, all four CD4+ subsets carried TCRB CDR3s that were moderately but significantly shorter.

Unmatched junction bases numbered 1, after V lost 5 bases and J lost 0 bases. The CDR3 loop spans 14 amino acids. Per the germline V gene, CDR1 is MNHEY and CDR2 is SVGAGI. The genes are TRBV6-5 and TRBJ2-7; 10 nucleotides line up with TRBD2. This clonotype originated in a woman aged 18-29 years with type 1 diabetes. The sample was naive CD4+ T cells from blood. DNA for the CDR3: TGTGCCAGCAGTCTAGCGGGAGCCTCCTACGAGCAGTACTTC. Amino acids: CASSLAGASYEQYF.